Following are 2 T cell receptor beta chains from one sample sequenced in a study of T cells in Graves' hyperthyroidism and ophthalmopathy. The CDR3 regions of TCR beta were amplified from RNA transcripts. First-round RT-PCR targeting the TCR CDR3 was performed with the HTBI primer set. One entry per CDR3 protein results from TCRdb running MiXCR on the multiplex PCR reads. Of nearly 750,000 distinct CDR3 sequences listed, roughly a third are singletons. The material sequenced was blood. All receptors come from a woman aged 40 to 50 with Graves' hyperthyroidism.

This chain links TRBV10-3 with TRBJ2-3; 13 nucleotides align to TRBD2. The germline CDR1 and CDR2 sequences are ENHRY and SYGVKD. The CDR3 has 16 residues. V trimming: 6 bases; J trimming: 3 bases; junction bases outside the gene matches: 6. The CDR3 spells CAISDRLAGGTDTQYF. The CDR3 DNA follows: TGTGCCATCAGCGATAGACTAGCGGGAGGTACAGATACGCAGTATTTT.

V gene TRBV6-5 combines with J gene TRBJ2-7; TRBD1 aligns across 10 bases. CDR1 and CDR2 (germline): MNHEY, SVGAGI. V gave up 5 bases and J gave up 5 bases; unmatched junction bases: 15. CDR3 size: 17 residues. CDR3 amino acids: CASSRLKGTGEDHEQYF. CDR3 bases: TGTGCCAGCAGTCGTCTGAAAGGGACAGGGGAGGACCACGAGCAGTACTTC.